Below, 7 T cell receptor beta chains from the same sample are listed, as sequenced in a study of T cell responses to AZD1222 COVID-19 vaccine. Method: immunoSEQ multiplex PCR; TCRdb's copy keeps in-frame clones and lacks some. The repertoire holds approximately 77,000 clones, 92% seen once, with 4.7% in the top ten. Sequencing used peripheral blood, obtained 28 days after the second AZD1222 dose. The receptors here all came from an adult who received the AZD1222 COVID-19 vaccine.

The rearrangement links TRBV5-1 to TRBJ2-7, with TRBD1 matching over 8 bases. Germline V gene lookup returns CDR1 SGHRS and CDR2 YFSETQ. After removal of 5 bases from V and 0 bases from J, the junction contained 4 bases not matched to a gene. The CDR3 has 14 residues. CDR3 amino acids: CASRGQVSSYEQYF. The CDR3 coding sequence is TGCGCCAGCAGGGGACAGGTTAGCTCCTACGAGCAGTACTTC.

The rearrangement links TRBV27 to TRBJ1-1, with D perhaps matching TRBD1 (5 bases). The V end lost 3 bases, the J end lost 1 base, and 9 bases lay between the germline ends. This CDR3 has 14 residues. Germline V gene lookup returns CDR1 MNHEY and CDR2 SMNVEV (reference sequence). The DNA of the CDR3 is TGTGCCAGCAGTTTGGGGCGGTCGAACACTGAAGCTTTCTTT. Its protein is CASSLGRSNTEAFF.

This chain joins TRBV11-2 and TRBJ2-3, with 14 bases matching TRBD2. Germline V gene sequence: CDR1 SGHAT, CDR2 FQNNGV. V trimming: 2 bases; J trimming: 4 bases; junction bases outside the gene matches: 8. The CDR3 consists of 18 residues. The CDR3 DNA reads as TGTGCCAGCAGCTTATCTCGGGGACTAGCGGGAGTAGCAGATACGCAGTATTTT. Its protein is CASSLSRGLAGVADTQYF. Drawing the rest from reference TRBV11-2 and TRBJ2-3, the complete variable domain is EAGVAQSPRYKIIEKRQSVAFWCNPISGHATLYWYQQILGQGPKLLIQFQNNGVVDDSQLPKDRFSAERLKGVDSTLKIQPAKLEDSAVYLCASSLSRGLAGVADTQYFGPGTRLTVL.

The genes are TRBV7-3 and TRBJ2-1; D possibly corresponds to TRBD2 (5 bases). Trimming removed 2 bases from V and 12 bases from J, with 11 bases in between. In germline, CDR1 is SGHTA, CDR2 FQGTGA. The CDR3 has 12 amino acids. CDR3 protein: CASSLEGRGQFF. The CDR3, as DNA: TGTGCCAGCAGCTTAGAGGGCCGTGGGCAGTTCTTC.

The CDR3 loop reads CASSQEGIPGSGNTIYF. The CDR3 DNA follows: TGCGCCAGCAGCCAAGAAGGAATCCCCGGCTCTGGAAACACCATATATTTT. The chain couples TRBV4-1 to TRBJ1-3; D ambiguous. CDR3 length: 17 residues. Germline CDR1 and CDR2: MGHRA and YSYEKL. The V end was cut by 0 bases, the J end by 0 bases, with 12 bases between.

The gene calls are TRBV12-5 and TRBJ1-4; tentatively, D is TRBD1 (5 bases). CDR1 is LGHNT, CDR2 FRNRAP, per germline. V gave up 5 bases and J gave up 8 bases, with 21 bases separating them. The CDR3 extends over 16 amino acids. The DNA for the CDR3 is TGTGCTAGTGGTCTGTGGACAATGGGGGGTTACGAAAAACTGTTTTTT. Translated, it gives CASGLWTMGGYEKLFF.

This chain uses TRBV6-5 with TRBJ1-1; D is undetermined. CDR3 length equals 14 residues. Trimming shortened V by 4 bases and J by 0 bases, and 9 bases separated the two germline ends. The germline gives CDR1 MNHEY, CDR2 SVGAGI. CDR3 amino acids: CASSSRVMNTEAFF. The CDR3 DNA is TGTGCCAGCAGTTCCCGCGTCATGAACACTGAAGCTTTCTTT.